Presented here are 2 T cell receptor beta chains from one specimen sequenced in a study of T cell responses to AZD1222 COVID-19 vaccine. The method was immunoSEQ multiplex PCR; TCRdb's version includes in-frame clones alone and lacks a portion of them. Among fewer than 85,000 clones listed, 90% were seen once. The sequencing used peripheral blood, collected on day 0 of AZD1222 vaccination. The receptor source for this set is an adult in good health.

The V call is TRBV4-1, the J call TRBJ2-1, with D possibly matching TRBD2 (5 bases). The CDR3 spans 13 residues. The germline gives CDR1 MGHRA, CDR2 YSYEKL. Trimming removed 0 bases from V and 15 bases from J, with 15 bases in between. Here the CDR3 DNA reads TGCGCCAGCAGCCAAGACCCAGGTGGAGCGGTGTTCTTC. Its translation is CASSQDPGGAVFF.

V is TRBV11-3 and J is TRBJ2-7, with 8 positions matching TRBD1. Germline V gene sequence: CDR1 SGHNT, CDR2 YENEEA. The J segment lost 0 bases and the V segment lost 4 bases, leaving 2 bases of the junction unmatched. The length of the CDR3 is 14 residues. The CDR3 here is CASSYRGNSYEQYF. CDR3 DNA sequence: TGTGCCAGCAGCTACAGGGGGAACTCCTACGAGCAGTACTTC.